This T cell receptor (beta chain) was captured in a study of vaccination and CD4 T cells after COVID-19. Treatment given: approximately 9-day PBMC culture with coronavirus spike peptide pools or control peptides (ViraFEST assay). In the ViraFEST assay, peptide-pool expansion preceded TCR sequencing of expanded clonotypes. Deletions cut 3 bases from V and 7 bases from J, with 15 bases between. Germline CDR1 SGHAT, CDR2 FQNNGV. The CDR3 consists of 14 residues. This clonotype is labeled as medium-sized (0.01 to 0.1%). Its specificity is not known. The Oncomine TCR Beta short-read assay was applied to DNA of cultured CD4+ T cells. TCRdb reprocessed the PCR reads via MiXCR and lists one record per CDR3 protein. The sample lists some 4,000 distinct CDR3 sequences; about 16% were seen once.

The rearrangement uses TRBV11-2 and TRBJ1-2; D is uncertain. Sequencing was done on a sample of CD4+ T cells from blood, cultured in vitro. This TCR derives from a human donor who had recovered from COVID-19. The CDR3 region has the DNA TGTGCCAGCAGCTTCCGGATCCAAGCTAGTGGCTACACCTTC. Translation: CASSFRIQASGYTF.